The 19 T cell receptor beta chains in this list originate from one sample, sequenced in a study of spatial heterogeneity in lung cancer (dated by TCRdb to the late 2010s). Library creation used 5' RACE. The sequencer listed for this sample is NextSeq 500. TCRdb reran the public reads through fastp at Q25 and MiXCR, keeping productive beta chains. All rows with the same CDR3 protein become a single entry with the most common DNA and genes. This sample comprises 48,000 or so distinct CDR3 sequences, less than 5.5% of them detected only once. Around 10% of the sample goes to the ten largest clones. What the time point label conveys for this sample: sample taken at primary tumor resection. This sample comprised PBMCs, obtained at surgery. Receptor source: a male donor with early-stage non-small cell lung cancer.

This clonotype appeared many times. V gene TRBV20-1 combines with J gene TRBJ2-1; 10 nucleotides line up with TRBD2. The CDR3 has 13 residues. The J segment lost 8 bases and the V segment lost 8 bases, leaving 9 bases of the junction unmatched. Germline V gene sequence: CDR1 DFQATT, CDR2 SNEGSKA (reference sequence). CDR3 region: CSFSGRSPHEQFF. The CDR3 nucleotides are TGCAGTTTTAGCGGGAGGTCCCCGCATGAGCAGTTCTTC.

Concerning this clonotype itself: This may arise from a read error, as a much more abundant clone is one base away. The chain has TRBV4-1 and TRBJ1-1; D gene unclear. Germline CDR1 is MGHRA and CDR2 is YSYEKL. The CDR3 is 15 amino acids. This CDR3 is CTSSQGRPEVTEAFF. As DNA, the CDR3 is TGCACCAGCAGCCAAGGACGTCCCGAGGTCACTGAAGCTTTCTTT.

In its sample, this clonotype was seen many times. The rearrangement uses TRBV7-2 and TRBJ1-2; D remains ambiguous. V lost 2 bases and J 4 bases, leaving 11 bases between the germline ends. The CDR3 has 14 amino acids. Germline CDR1 and CDR2: SGHTA and FQGNSA. The CDR3: CASSLSPDGYGYTF. CDR3 nucleotide sequence: TGTGCCAGCAGCTTATCCCCGGACGGCTATGGCTACACCTTC.

This clonotype has ten or more counts. The rearrangement joins TRBV30 to TRBJ1-1, with D maybe TRBD1 (5 bases). The V gene's germline CDR1 is GTSNPN and CDR2 SVGIG (reference sequence). The CDR3 runs 16 residues. The V and J ends lost 1 base and 4 bases respectively, with 19 bases between them. The CDR3 DNA is TGTGCCTGGAGTGCCGTCTCCCCCACCCAGGGCACTGAAGCTTTCTTT. Translated: CAWSAVSPTQGTEAFF.

This clonotype showed up many times. The V and J genes are TRBV28 and TRBJ1-2; D perhaps matches TRBD1 (5 bases). CDR1 is MDHEN and CDR2 is SYDVKM in the germline V gene. This CDR3 spans 18 amino acids. The ends were cut back, 1 base at V and 0 bases at J, with 18 bases in the middle. The CDR3 DNA is TGTGCCAGCAGTTTATTCCGATACCCCAGGGCGGCTAACTATGGCTACACCTTC. This encodes CASSLFRYPRAANYGYTF.

This clonotype was detected many times. V is TRBV3-1 and J is TRBJ2-5; D is perhaps TRBD1 (6 bases). Germline lookup yields CDR1 LGHDT and CDR2 YNNKEL (reference sequence). CDR3 length: 16 residues. V lost 1 base and J 5 bases, leaving 17 bases between the germline ends. Here the CDR3 reads CASSQAKLGGAETQYF. In DNA form, the CDR3 reads TGTGCCAGCAGCCAAGCCAAACTAGGGGGAGCCGAGACCCAGTACTTC.

This clonotype was seen repeatedly, ten times or more. The rearrangement uses TRBV6-1 and TRBJ1-6; D possibly corresponds to TRBD1 (6 bases). The CDR3 is made up of 15 amino acids. The V gene's germline CDR1 is MNHNS and CDR2 SASEGT. Trimming stripped 6 bases from V and 7 bases from J, with 16 bases between. The DNA for the CDR3 is TGTGCCAGCAGGTCGGGACAAGTCGAAAATTCACCCCTCCACTTT. This encodes CASRSGQVENSPLHF.

This clonotype was recorded many times. The chain is built from TRBV18 and TRBJ2-7, with TRBD1 matching over 10 bases. The CDR3 runs 16 residues. Germline CDR1 reads KGHSH; CDR2 reads LQKENI. V shed 5 bases, J shed 3 bases, and the junction held 10 bases outside the gene matches. The CDR3 coding sequence is TGTGCCAGCTCAATTTTATCCGGGACAGGGGTCTACGAGCAGTACTTC. This gives the protein CASSILSGTGVYEQYF. Variable domain in full (rest from reference TRBV18 and TRBJ2-7): NAGVMQNPRHLVRRRGQEARLRCSPMKGHSHVYWYRQLPEEGLKFMVYLQKENIIDESGMPKERFSAEFPKEGPSILRIQQVVRGDSAAYFCASSILSGTGVYEQYFGPGTRLTVT.

This clonotype has at least ten counts. V gene TRBV12-3 or TRBV12-4 combines with J gene TRBJ1-1, with D perhaps TRBD1 (6 bases). Trimming cost V 6 bases and J 8 bases, with 13 bases left between them. The CDR3 contains 12 residues. The CDR3 DNA reads as TGTGCCAGCAGGTATACCGGGACAGAAGCTTTCTTT. Amino acid sequence: CASRYTGTEAFF.

This clonotype was observed at least ten times. The rearrangement joins TRBV27 to TRBJ1-5; D is ambiguous. V was pared by 2 bases and J by 1 base, with 18 bases between. The V gene's germline CDR1 is MNHEY and CDR2 SMNVEV (reference sequence). The length of the CDR3 is 18 residues. The DNA of the CDR3 is TGTGCCAGCAGTTTAGGCCCCCGCGGTATGGAAAGCAATCAGCCCCAGCATTTT. Its protein product is CASSLGPRGMESNQPQHF.

This clonotype was recorded at least ten times. The chain combines TRBV29-1 with TRBJ1-1, with no clear D. The CDR3 totals 13 residues. The V and J ends lost 7 bases and 5 bases respectively, with 17 bases between them. CDR1 is SQVTM and CDR2 is ANQGSEA in the germline V gene. The CDR3 is CSGQAVEATEAFF. As DNA, the CDR3 is TGCAGCGGCCAAGCAGTGGAGGCGACTGAAGCTTTCTTT.

This clonotype was observed many times. The CDR3 protein is CSASVYREPSYEQYF. The CDR3 DNA is TGCAGTGCTAGTGTGTACAGAGAACCGAGCTACGAGCAGTACTTC. V gene TRBV20-1 combines with J gene TRBJ2-7, with D unclear. CDR1 and CDR2 from the germline V gene are DFQATT and SNEGSKA (reference sequence). V gave up 3 bases and J gave up 3 bases, with 18 bases separating them. This CDR3 comprises 15 residues.

This clonotype was seen repeatedly, ten times or more. This chain links TRBV20-1 with TRBJ2-2; 9 bases fit TRBD2. The CDR3 length is 15 residues. From germline, CDR1 is DFQATT and CDR2 SNEGSKA (reference sequence). V lost 6 bases, J lost 7 bases, and 12 bases stayed unmatched. CDR3 bases: TGCAGTGCACCCGAGACTAGCGGCAATGACGGGGAGCTGTTTTTT. It encodes CSAPETSGNDGELFF.

In this sample, this clonotype turned up many times. The V gene is TRBV2, the J gene TRBJ2-1; the match to TRBD1 covers 8 bases. The CDR3 has 14 residues. Germline CDR1 is SNHLY and CDR2 is FYNNEI. V shed 7 bases, J shed 9 bases, and the junction held 11 bases outside the gene matches. In nucleotides, the CDR3 is TGTGCCAGCATCCCTGCTAGGGGACAGGCTGAGCAGTTCTTC. Protein sequence: CASIPARGQAEQFF.

This clonotype was counted only a few times. The rearrangement uses TRBV7-3 and TRBJ1-2; 7 bases are a match to TRBD1. Trimming at V came to 5 bases and at J to 6 bases, leaving 12 bases not matched to a gene. CDR3 length equals 15 residues. Per the germline V gene, CDR1 is SGHTA and CDR2 is FQGTGA. The CDR3 bases are TGTGCCAGCAGCCTTACTGGGACAGAGGATAATGGCTACACCTTC. It specifies CASSLTGTEDNGYTF.

This clonotype was counted between two and nine times. The chain links TRBV6-1 to TRBJ1-2; 7 nucleotides match TRBD1. From germline, CDR1 is MNHNS and CDR2 SASEGT. Trimming cost V 5 bases and J 0 bases; bases outside gene matches: 6. The CDR3 has 15 amino acids. The chain's CDR3 is CASSFSGQTNYGYTF. The CDR3 DNA reads TGTGCCAGCAGTTTTTCGGGACAGACTAACTATGGCTACACCTTC.

This clonotype was seen repeatedly, ten times or more. In DNA form, the CDR3 reads TGTGCCATCAGTGAGAGGAGTAGGGGGAAGTCCTACGAGCAGTACTTC. This sequence encodes CAISERSRGKSYEQYF. The chain uses TRBV10-3 and TRBJ2-7; TRBD1 might be the D (6 bases). Between the trimmed V and J ends, which lost 2 bases and 1 base, there was a span of 15 bases. The CDR3 covers 16 residues. Germline loops: CDR1 ENHRY, CDR2 SYGVKD.

This clonotype was counted many times. This sequence joins TRBV4-3 and TRBJ1-3; D gene unclear. This CDR3 region has 13 residues. V lost 1 base to trimming and J lost 4 bases, with 5 bases between them. From germline, CDR1 is LGHNA and CDR2 YSLEER. The CDR3 DNA sequence: TGCGCCAGCAGCCAAGGCGCGGGAAACACCATATATTTT. As protein: CASSQGAGNTIYF.

There are many counts of this clonotype. The gene calls are TRBV3-1 and TRBJ2-4; D ambiguous. Trimming removed 3 bases from V and 0 bases from J, with 9 bases in between. This CDR3 is 15 amino acids long. Germline CDR1 LGHDT, CDR2 YNNKEL (reference sequence). The CDR3 here is CASSHTLLAKNIQYF. The CDR3 region has the DNA TGTGCCAGCAGCCATACCCTTCTAGCCAAAAACATTCAGTACTTC.